This T cell receptor beta chain appears in the sequencing data of a study of shared clonotypes between healthy human individuals. With V trimmed by 1 base and J by 10 bases, 11 bases remained unmatched. The V gene's germline CDR1 is SQVTM and CDR2 ANQGSEA. CDR3 length equals 14 residues. The repertoire was sequenced with immunoSEQ multiplex PCR; TCRdb's copy has only in-frame clones and lacks some. The data show about 1.1 million clones, around three quarters seen once. The sequencing input was memory CD4+ T cells from PBMCs. The subset here: CD45RA-negative fraction. This clonotype was obtained from a man younger than 35 in good health. Some clones in this sample may be carry-over from other donors' samples. The chain joins TRBV29-1 to TRBJ1-2; 8 positions match TRBD1. For the CDR3, the DNA is TGCAGCGTTGAAGGCCCGCAGGGGGCACTTTTCTACACCTTC. This encodes CSVEGPQGALFYTF.